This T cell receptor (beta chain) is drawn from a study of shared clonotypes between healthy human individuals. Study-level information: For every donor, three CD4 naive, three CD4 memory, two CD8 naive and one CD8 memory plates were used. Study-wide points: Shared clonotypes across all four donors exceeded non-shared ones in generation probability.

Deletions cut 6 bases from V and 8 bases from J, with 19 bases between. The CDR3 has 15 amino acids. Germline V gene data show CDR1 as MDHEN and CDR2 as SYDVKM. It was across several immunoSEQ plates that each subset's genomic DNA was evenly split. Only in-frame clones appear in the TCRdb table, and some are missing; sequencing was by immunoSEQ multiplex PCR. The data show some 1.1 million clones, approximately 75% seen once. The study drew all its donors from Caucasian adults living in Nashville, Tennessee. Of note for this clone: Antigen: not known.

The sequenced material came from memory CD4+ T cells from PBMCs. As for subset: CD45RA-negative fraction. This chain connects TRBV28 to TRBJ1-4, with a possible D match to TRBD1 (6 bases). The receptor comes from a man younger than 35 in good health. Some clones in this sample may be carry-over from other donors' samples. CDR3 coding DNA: TGTGCCAGCAGGGGGGCCCAGAGGTACCGGGAAAAACTGTTTTTT. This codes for CASRGAQRYREKLFF.